Listed below are T cell receptor beta chains from one sample, sequenced in a study of blood T cells in healthy people across ages. MiXCR, run by TCRdb on the 5' RACE reads, gives a single entry per CDR3 protein. The sample includes more than 900,000 distinct CDR3 sequences, 29% of them seen just once. These same data were also listed under a study on T cells of mothers and their children.

Sequenced input: blood. These TCRs come from a woman between 40 and 55 years old in good health. Each CDR3 is given with its conserved first and last residue. D genes are given only for firm matches. Expanded clones are given a class, and other clones once, few, many or no size at all.

D | size | J | V | DNA | CDR3
NA | few | TRBJ1-2 | TRBV7-2 | TGTGCCAGCAGCCCCAACGGGTTTGGCTACACCTTC | CASSPNGFGYTF
TRBD1 | few | TRBJ1-2 | TRBV14 | TGTGCCAGCAGCCGGGACAGGGGGCATGACTATGGCTACACCTTC | CASSRDRGHDYGYTF
TRBD1 | NA | TRBJ2-7 | TRBV27 | TGTACCAGCAGTAAATTGACAGGGGGCAATGACGAGCAGTACTTC | CTSSKLTGGNDEQYF
TRBD2 | many | TRBJ2-1 | TRBV20-1 | TGCAGTGCCATAGGTGGACTAGCGGGGGTTAGCTCCTACAATGAGCAGTTCTTC | CSAIGGLAGVSSYNEQFF
TRBD1 | NA | TRBJ1-6 | TRBV18 | TGTGCCAGCTCACCACAGGGGGCGGATAATTCACCCCTCCACTTT | CASSPQGADNSPLHF
NA | once | TRBJ2-7 | TRBV7-9 | TGTGCCAGCAGCTTAAATCCCGGGTGGGGCGAGCAGTACTTC | CASSLNPGWGEQYF
NA | NA | TRBJ2-1 | TRBV14 | TGTGCCAGCAGCCGCGATCGAGGGTTAGGGGAGCAGTTCTTC | CASSRDRGLGEQFF
TRBD1 | once | TRBJ1-2 | TRBV13 | TGTGCCGGCAGCTTAGGGGAGGGACAGGGGTACTATGACTACACCTTC | CAGSLGEGQGYYDYTF
NA | few | TRBJ2-2 | TRBV29-1 | TGCAGCGTTGAAGATCCCGGGGATTCCTACACCGGGGAGCTGTTTTTT | CSVEDPGDSYTGELFF
NA | few | TRBJ2-7 | TRBV12-3/TRBV12-4 | TGTGCCAGCAGTGCAACCGGGACAACCTACGAGCAGTACTTC | CASSATGTTYEQYF
NA | many | TRBJ1-2 | TRBV11-2 | TGTGCCAGCAGCTGGCCCGGGGGTGGCTACACCTTC | CASSWPGGGYTF
TRBD1 | many | TRBJ2-7 | TRBV29-1 | TGCAGCGTTGAAGATAACAGGGGGCCATCCTACGAGCAGTACTTC | CSVEDNRGPSYEQYF
NA | few | TRBJ1-4 | TRBV6-5 | TGTGCCAGCAGTTACGAAGGGAGGACTAATGAAAAACTGTTTTTT | CASSYEGRTNEKLFF
NA | many | TRBJ2-1 | TRBV20-1 | TGCAGTGCTAGGGGTACTACCGATATCTCCTACAATGAGCAGTTCTTC | CSARGTTDISYNEQFF
TRBD2 | NA | TRBJ2-1 | TRBV7-9 | TGTGCCAGCCTCCTAGCGGGGGGCCCCGGGTCCGGGCAGTTCTTC | CASLLAGGPGSGQFF
TRBD2 | NA | TRBJ2-3 | TRBV4-1 | TGCGCCAGCAGCCAAGAGAATCCTAGCGGGATACCAAATACGCAGTATTTT | CASSQENPSGIPNTQYF
NA | NA | TRBJ2-1 | TRBV7-2 | TGTGCCAGCAGCCCTACCGAAGAGCAGTTCTTC | CASSPTEEQFF
NA | NA | TRBJ1-5 | TRBV7-9 | TGTGCCAGCACCGTGTGGCGGGCTCTAAAGCCCCAGCATTTT | CASTVWRALKPQHF
TRBD2 | NA | TRBJ2-1 | TRBV6-4 | TGTGCCAGCAGTGTTACCCTGCGGGGGGGGTACAATGAGCAGTTCTTC | CASSVTLRGGYNEQFF
TRBD1 | many | TRBJ2-1 | TRBV27 | TGTGCCAGCAGGATACAGGGGGCGAATAATGAGCAGTTCTTC | CASRIQGANNEQFF
NA | many | TRBJ2-7 | TRBV7-2 | TGTGCCAGCAGCTTTGAAAGCCTTTTCTACGAGCAGTACTTC | CASSFESLFYEQYF
NA | many | TRBJ2-1 | TRBV11-2 | TGTGCCAGCAGCCCCTTGACTCCCGGTGGGCAGTTCTTC | CASSPLTPGGQFF
NA | many | TRBJ1-2 | TRBV10-3 | TGTGCCATCACCCCGGGAGGGGGTAGGGCTGGCTACACCTTC | CAITPGGGRAGYTF
TRBD1 | NA | TRBJ1-2 | TRBV2 | TGTGCCAGCAGCCCCGACAGGGCCGTAAACTATGGCTACACCTTC | CASSPDRAVNYGYTF
NA | NA | TRBJ2-5 | TRBV7-2 | TGTGCCAGCAATTACGGGACTCTGAGACAAGAGACCCAGTACTTC | CASNYGTLRQETQYF
NA | NA | TRBJ1-4 | TRBV5-1 | TGCGCCAGCAGCCCGGGACTCTCAACTGAAAAACTGTTTTTT | CASSPGLSTEKLFF
TRBD1 | NA | TRBJ2-3 | TRBV20-1 | TGCAGTGCAGAGGGGACAGCTTCAGATACGCAGTATTTT | CSAEGTASDTQYF
NA | NA | TRBJ2-2 | TRBV2 | TGTGCCAGCAGTGGGACCTCCATCAGGGAGCTGTTTTTT | CASSGTSIRELFF
NA | few | TRBJ2-7 | TRBV11-2 | TGTGCCAGCAGCGTGACACGGGAGAACCCTTTCTACGAGCAGTACTTC | CASSVTRENPFYEQYF
NA | NA | TRBJ2-3 | TRBV2 | TGTGCCAGCAGTGAGGCCCCTGGAGGTACGCAGTATTTT | CASSEAPGGTQYF
NA | NA | TRBJ1-2 | TRBV20-1 | TGCAGTGCAACCCGGTCGGTCAGATCTAACTATGGCCACACCTTC | CSATRSVRSNYGHTF
TRBD1 | few | TRBJ2-7 | TRBV6-6 | TGTGCCAGCAGTACAACAGGGGGCGTCAGCCACGAGCAGTACTTC | CASSTTGGVSHEQYF
NA | few | TRBJ2-3 | TRBV7-2 | TGTGCCAGCAGCTTAGCGCTAGGCCGCACAGATACGCAGTATTTT | CASSLALGRTDTQYF
TRBD1 | NA | TRBJ2-6 | TRBV5-4 | TGTGCCAACAGCTTCGGACAGGGGAGCTCTGGGGCCAACGTCCTGACTTTC | CANSFGQGSSGANVLTF
NA | NA | TRBJ2-1 | TRBV27 | TGTGCCAGCAGTCCTACTTCGGAACAGCTTAATGAGCAGTTCTTC | CASSPTSEQLNEQFF
TRBD2 | NA | TRBJ2-1 | TRBV7-9 | TGTGCCAGCAGCCCAAGTCCGGGACTAAGTGAGCAGTTCTTC | CASSPSPGLSEQFF
NA | NA | TRBJ2-5 | TRBV5-8 | TGTGCCAGCAGCTTGGACTGGGGGTGGGAGACCCAGTACTTC | CASSLDWGWETQYF